One and the same sample provided the 25 T cell receptor beta chains below, sequenced in a study of T cells after yellow fever vaccination. Using its own MiXCR run on the 5' RACE reads, TCRdb lists one record per CDR3 protein. The sample consists of a few hundred thousand distinct CDR3 sequences, approximately 4.5% of them appearing once. Sequencing used PBMCs, obtained 15 days after the yellow fever booster vaccination. The receptors were gathered from a young man who received the YFV17D yellow fever vaccine.

The chain couples TRBV7-2 to TRBJ2-1; D is uncertain. The CDR3 extends over 14 amino acids. CDR1 is SGHTA and CDR2 is FQGNSA in the germline V gene. With 5 bases removed from V and 6 bases from J, the gap between germline ends came to 14 bases. In DNA form, the CDR3 reads TGTGCCAGCAGCGTAAGACCCTGGAGCAATGAGCAGTTCTTC. Translating gives CASSVRPWSNEQFF.

This clonotype was seen a few times. The chain recombines TRBV20-1 with TRBJ1-5; D gene unclear. CDR1 and CDR2 from the germline V gene are DFQATT and SNEGSKA (reference sequence). The ends were cut back, 6 bases at V and 1 base at J, with 7 bases in the middle. The CDR3 loop spans 12 amino acids. In DNA, the CDR3 is TGCAGTGCCGTACACAGCAATCAGCCCCAGCATTTT. Translated, it gives CSAVHSNQPQHF.

This clonotype was picked up many times. The chain combines TRBV5-5 with TRBJ1-4; D gene uncertain. The CDR3 is 14 amino acids. Germline CDR1 is SGHKS and CDR2 is YYEKEE (reference sequence). The ends were cut back, 0 bases at V and 15 bases at J, with 18 bases in the middle. The CDR3 spells CASSLDSVGVTVFF. The CDR3 DNA is TGTGCCAGCAGCTTGGATTCTGTCGGCGTAACAGTGTTTTTT.

This clonotype was recorded at least ten times. The rearrangement joins TRBV12-3 or TRBV12-4 to TRBJ2-7, with a tentative D call TRBD1 (5 bases). The CDR3 is made up of 14 amino acids. V was cut by 7 bases and J by 0 bases, with 13 bases left in between. Here the CDR3 DNA reads TGTGCCAGCAAACTGGACATAAACTCCTACGAGCAGTACTTC. This encodes CASKLDINSYEQYF.

This clonotype was recorded a few times. J is TRBJ1-2 and V is TRBV5-1; D is perhaps TRBD1 (5 bases). This CDR3 is 16 amino acids long. Trimming took 2 bases from V and 2 from J, leaving 16 bases between them. Germline CDR1 is SGHRS and CDR2 is YFSETQ. The CDR3: CASSFPGRGQNYGYTF. CDR3 coding DNA: TGCGCCAGCAGCTTTCCAGGGCGCGGGCAGAACTATGGCTACACCTTC.

This clonotype was counted a few times. This rearrangement joins TRBV4-1 to TRBJ1-1, with 11 nucleotides matching TRBD1. V gave up 1 base and J gave up 6 bases; unmatched junction bases: 10. The germline V gene encodes CDR1 MGHRA and CDR2 YSYEKL. The CDR3 is 17 residues long. The CDR3 sequence: CASSQGSVRTGGSEAFF. CDR3 sequence (DNA): TGCGCCAGCAGCCAAGGCAGTGTACGGACAGGGGGCTCTGAAGCTTTCTTT.

This clonotype was seen only a few times. The chain has TRBV5-1 and TRBJ2-6; 7 bases map to TRBD1. The V gene end was trimmed by 4 bases and the J gene end by 0 bases; junction bases not matched to a gene: 4. The germline V gene encodes CDR1 SGHRS and CDR2 YFSETQ. The length of the CDR3 is 16 residues. CDR3 coding DNA: TGCGCCAGCAGCCCTAGGGGGCACTCTGGGGCCAACGTCCTGACTTTC. Its protein is CASSPRGHSGANVLTF. Looking up the rest from reference TRBV5-1 and TRBJ2-6 gives the full variable domain: KAGVTQTPRYLIKTRGQQVTLSCSPISGHRSVSWYQQTPGQGLQFLFEYFSETQRNKGNFPGRFSGRQFSNSRSEMNVSTLELGDSALYLCASSPRGHSGANVLTFGAGSRLTVL.

Ten or more counts support this clonotype. This chain connects TRBV7-9 to TRBJ2-2; 8 bases are a match to TRBD2. The CDR3 runs 14 residues. V lost 4 bases, J lost 6 bases, and 4 bases stayed unmatched. Germline CDR1 SEHNR, CDR2 FQNEAQ (reference sequence). DNA of the CDR3: TGTGCCAGCAGCTCGGCTAGCGGGTCCGGGGAGCTGTTTTTT. This encodes CASSSASGSGELFF. Full variable domain (remainder filled in from reference TRBV7-9 and TRBJ2-2): DTGVSQNPRHKITKRGQNVTFRCDPISEHNRLYWYRQTLGQGPEFLTYFQNEAQLEKSRLLSDRFSAERPKGSFSTLEIQRTEQGDSAMYLCASSSASGSGELFFGEGSRLTVL.

In the case of this clonotype: This may come from a read error, since a much larger clone is one base off. The chain links TRBV5-1 to TRBJ2-2; tentatively, D is TRBD1 (5 bases). The CDR3 length is 14 residues. Germline CDR1 is SGHRS and CDR2 is YFSETQ. The CDR3 protein is CASKGADGTWELFF. The CDR3 coding sequence is TGCGCCAGCAAAGGGGCGGACGGCACCTGGGAGCTGTTTTTT.

This clonotype was detected many times. CDR3 region: CASSQSAGGPREQYF. The CDR3 DNA reads as TGCGCCAGCAGCCAATCGGCGGGGGGGCCTCGCGAGCAGTACTTC. The rearrangement uses TRBV4-3 and TRBJ2-7, with 9 nucleotides matching TRBD2. This CDR3 region has 15 residues. CDR1 LGHNA and CDR2 YSLEER come from the germline V gene. J lost 6 bases, V lost 2 bases, and 8 bases had no gene match.

This clonotype was seen ten or more times. The chain uses TRBV7-9 and TRBJ2-4; D is undetermined. This CDR3 region has 13 residues. The V gene's germline CDR1 is SEHNR and CDR2 FQNEAQ (reference sequence). Trimming took off 1 base at V and 6 bases at J, with 7 bases between the two ends. The CDR3 protein is CASSLGEGNIQYF. CDR3 nucleotides: TGTGCCAGCAGCTTAGGGGAAGGAAACATTCAGTACTTC.

V is TRBV7-2 and J is TRBJ1-2; perhaps TRBD1 as D (6 bases). Germline V gene sequence: CDR1 SGHTA, CDR2 FQGNSA. Trimming shortened V by 5 bases and J by 4 bases, and 20 bases separated the two germline ends. CDR3 size: 16 residues. CDR3 sequence reads: CASSPDVGQGSYGYTF. The CDR3 nucleotides are TGTGCCAGCAGCCCCGACGTGGGGCAGGGGAGCTATGGCTACACCTTC.

The J gene is TRBJ2-5, the V gene TRBV5-1; 9 bases are a match to TRBD2. Germline V gene data show CDR1 as SGHRS and CDR2 as YFSETQ. The junction had 10 bases not matched to a gene; V was cut back by 5 bases and J by 8 bases. CDR3 length: 14 residues. The CDR3, as DNA: TGCGCCAGCAGTACCCAAGCGGGGGGAGACACCCAGTACTTC. It translates to CASSTQAGGDTQYF.

In its sample, this clonotype was seen many times. The CDR3 sequence: CASSFHDTSRGTEAFF. CDR3 coding DNA: TGTGCCAGCAGCTTTCATGACACATCCCGGGGTACTGAAGCTTTCTTT. V is TRBV7-9 and J is TRBJ1-1; D is unclear. The CDR3 runs 16 residues. V lost 3 bases, J lost 5 bases, and 19 bases lay in between. The V gene's germline CDR1 is SEHNR and CDR2 FQNEAQ (reference sequence). The full variable domain, its missing parts supplied by reference TRBV7-9 and TRBJ1-1, is DTGVSQNPRHKITKRGQNVTFRCDPISEHNRLYWYRQTLGQGPEFLTYFQNEAQLEKSRLLSDRFSAERPKGSFSTLEIQRTEQGDSAMYLCASSFHDTSRGTEAFFGQGTRLTVV.

This clonotype was seen at least ten times. The rearrangement links TRBV25-1 to TRBJ1-6, with D possibly TRBD1 on 6 matching bases. The CDR3 is 17 residues long. Germline V gives CDR1 MGHDK, CDR2 SYGVNS. Trimming left V 3 bases short and J 7 bases short, with 19 bases between. The CDR3 sequence is CASSESRRAGANSPLHF. In DNA form, the CDR3 reads TGTGCCAGCAGTGAGTCCCGCAGGGCAGGGGCAAATTCACCCCTCCACTTT.

The chain employs TRBV20-1 and TRBJ2-1; 9 positions match TRBD2. The length of the CDR3 is 15 residues. Germline CDR1 and CDR2: DFQATT and SNEGSKA (reference sequence). The V gene end was trimmed by 3 bases and the J gene end by 8 bases; junction bases not matched to a gene: 11. CDR3 protein: CSASTGRGGLDEQFF. CDR3 bases: TGCAGTGCTAGTACGGGGCGGGGGGGCCTCGATGAGCAGTTCTTC.

This clonotype was observed many times. The chain uses TRBV20-1 and TRBJ2-3, with 8 nucleotides matching TRBD2. The germline gives CDR1 DFQATT, CDR2 SNEGSKA (reference sequence). The V gene end was trimmed by 0 bases and the J gene end by 4 bases; junction bases not matched to a gene: 15. The length of the CDR3 is 18 residues. CDR3 bases: TGCAGTGCTAGAGATCCCGGAGGACAAGCGGGGGCCGCAGATACGCAGTATTTT. It codes for CSARDPGGQAGAADTQYF.

This clonotype has a count of ten or more. The rearrangement uses TRBV10-3 and TRBJ2-3; 9 bases map to TRBD2. The CDR3 spans 14 residues. Trimming cost V 10 bases and J 4 bases; bases outside gene matches: 9. Germline CDR1 and CDR2: ENHRY and SYGVKD. In DNA form, the CDR3 reads TGTGCCACAACGGGTCTAGCGGGGCCAGATACGCAGTATTTT. This encodes CATTGLAGPDTQYF.

Written as DNA, the CDR3 is TGTGCCAGCAGCCATTTAGGGACTAGCGGGATCACCGGGGAGCTGTTTTTT. It translates to CASSHLGTSGITGELFF. The chain recombines TRBV4-2 with TRBJ2-2, with 13 bases fitting TRBD2. Looked up from germline, CDR1 is LGHNA and CDR2 is YNFKEQ. The J segment lost 4 bases and the V segment lost 3 bases, leaving 5 bases of the junction unmatched. CDR3 size: 17 residues.

This clonotype was seen only a few times. The V and J genes are TRBV4-1 and TRBJ2-7; 7 nucleotides match TRBD1. The CDR3 length is 16 residues. Germline V gene lookup returns CDR1 MGHRA and CDR2 YSYEKL. V gave up 3 bases and J gave up 1 base; unmatched junction bases: 9. The CDR3 DNA reads TGCGCCAGCAGCCAGAAATCCGGGACAGTGTCCTACGAGCAGTACTTC. Translating gives CASSQKSGTVSYEQYF.

This clonotype was counted at least ten times. This sequence joins TRBV5-1 and TRBJ2-2; no firm D call. This CDR3 is 13 amino acids long. From germline, CDR1 is SGHRS and CDR2 YFSETQ. The V end lost 2 bases, the J end lost 7 bases, and 9 bases lay between the germline ends. The CDR3: CASSLRPSGELFF. The DNA for the CDR3 is TGCGCCAGCAGCTTACGGCCAAGCGGGGAGCTGTTTTTT.

This clonotype was recorded many times. The gene calls are TRBV7-9 and TRBJ1-2; the D gene is possibly TRBD1 (5 bases). The V gene lost 5 bases and the J gene lost 6 bases, with 28 bases spanning the gap. Germline CDR1 and CDR2: SEHNR and FQNEAQ (reference sequence). CDR3 size: 18 residues. As DNA, the CDR3 is TGTGCCAGCAGCCTTCCTTACCTTGCAGGGAAGGGAGAGGATGGCTACACCTTC. Its translation: CASSLPYLAGKGEDGYTF.

This clonotype was detected a few times. The rearrangement joins TRBV27 to TRBJ2-1, with D perhaps matching TRBD2 (5 bases). From germline, CDR1 is MNHEY and CDR2 SMNVEV (reference sequence). V lost 5 bases to trimming and J lost 5 bases, with 10 bases between them. The CDR3 is 13 amino acids. The CDR3 sequence is CASSERRNNEQFF. In nucleotides, the CDR3 is TGTGCCAGCAGTGAGCGGCGGAACAATGAGCAGTTCTTC.

This rearrangement joins TRBV20-1 to TRBJ1-3, with D possibly being TRBD1 (5 bases). Per germline, CDR1 DFQATT and CDR2 SNEGSKA (reference sequence). The germline V and J ends were trimmed by 3 bases and 1 base, with 10 bases remaining between them. The CDR3 sequence is 14 residues long. Written as DNA, the CDR3 is TGCAGTGCTAGGGGTGAGGGGTCTGGAAACACCATATATTTT. It specifies CSARGEGSGNTIYF.

This clonotype was seen many times. The V gene is TRBV11-2, the J gene TRBJ2-5; no clear D. This CDR3 contains 11 residues. The germline CDR1 and CDR2 sequences are SGHAT and FQNNGV. V was pared by 6 bases and J by 5 bases, with 7 bases between. The CDR3 here is CASRYRETQYF. The CDR3 nucleotides are TGTGCCAGCAGATATCGGGAGACCCAGTACTTC.